This TCR beta chain was captured by sequencing in a study of T cell repertoires in cytomegalovirus infection. Study-level information: HLA-B-restricted CMV epitopes that are well studied were used alongside recently identified HLA-C-restricted ones. It can be stated that public TCR beta signatures indicated CMV infection as well as a matching HLA type. General study findings and limits: In two of eight donors, the top clonotype was HLA-C-restricted CMV-specific. The cumulative frequency of public TCR beta families distinguished individuals who carried CMV together with the relevant HLA.

TCRdb called the reads again in MiXCR, with one record for every CDR3 protein. The table lists hundreds of thousands of distinct CDR3 sequences, around a third of them singletons, with under 20% in the top ten. This CDR3 contains 15 residues. V was pared by 9 bases and J by 0 bases, with 14 bases between. Germline V gives CDR1 KGHDR, CDR2 SFDVKD. For this clonotype: Its antigen is currently unknown.

The sample consisted of cultured PBMCs, taken from culture after CMV antigen stimulation. The clonotype was recovered from a human donor in good health (CMV status not recorded). Some clones in this sample may be carry-over from other donors' samples. V usage is TRBV24-1 and J usage is TRBJ2-1; TRBD2 is a possible D gene (5 bases). This CDR3 is CATGAEGNSYNEQFF. CDR3 in DNA: TGTGCCACCGGAGCCGAGGGCAACTCCTACAATGAGCAGTTCTTC.